One and the same sample provided the 25 T cell receptor beta chains below, sequenced in a study of blood T cell repertoires in COVID-19. Sequenced by immunoSEQ multiplex PCR; TCRdb stores in-frame clones only, minus some. The sample carries hundreds of thousands of clones, approximately 86% recorded once. The sequenced sample consisted of PBMCs or T cells enriched from blood (not recorded which). The receptors here all came from a woman in her sixties who had recovered from COVID-19.

This rearrangement joins TRBV6-5 to TRBJ1-2, with a possible D match to TRBD1 (6 bases). Germline CDR1 reads MNHEY; CDR2 reads SVGAGI. The CDR3 totals 14 residues. The V and J ends lost 0 bases and 8 bases respectively, with 13 bases between them. The CDR3 DNA reads TGTGCCAGCAGTTACTCACGGGGGGCGGAAGGCTACACCTTC. Its protein product is CASSYSRGAEGYTF.

The CDR3 reads CASSLVVAGGEQYV. CDR3 DNA: TGTGCCAGCAGCTTAGTGGTAGCGGGAGGTGAGCAGTACGTC. The rearrangement links TRBV7-8 to TRBJ2-7; 10 nucleotides match TRBD2. Losses at the gene ends were 1 base for V and 7 bases for J; bases not matched to a gene: 4. CDR3 size: 14 residues. CDR1 SGHVS and CDR2 FQNEAQ come from the germline V gene.

V and J are TRBV18 and TRBJ1-2; D might be TRBD1 (5 bases). The germline V and J ends were trimmed by 6 bases and 6 bases, with 17 bases remaining between them. Germline assignment: CDR1 KGHSH and CDR2 LQKENI. This CDR3 spans 14 amino acids. CDR3 nucleotides: TGTGCCAGCTCCCCTTATAACGGAGGGGATGGCTACACCTTC. Translated: CASSPYNGGDGYTF.

The genes are TRBV2 and TRBJ1-1; D might be TRBD1 (5 bases). V lost 11 bases to trimming and J lost 6 bases, with 19 bases between them. The length of the CDR3 is 13 residues. Germline-derived CDR1 and CDR2 are SNHLY and FYNNEI. The CDR3 sequence is CAGRQRAGSEAFF. The CDR3 DNA is TGTGCCGGTCGACAGCGGGCTGGGTCTGAAGCTTTCTTT.

The rearrangement uses TRBV5-1 and TRBJ1-5; 9 nucleotides match TRBD1. The V segment lost 4 bases and the J segment 4 bases; nucleotides outside the gene matches: 9. This CDR3 has 16 amino acids. The germline V gene has CDR1 SGHRS and CDR2 YFSETQ. The CDR3 spells CASSPDGGQGNQPQHF. Written as DNA, the CDR3 is TGCGCCAGCAGCCCGGACGGAGGACAGGGGAATCAGCCCCAGCATTTT. Full variable domain (outside the CDR3, taken from reference TRBV5-1 and TRBJ1-5): KAGVTQTPRYLIKTRGQQVTLSCSPISGHRSVSWYQQTPGQGLQFLFEYFSETQRNKGNFPGRFSGRQFSNSRSEMNVSTLELGDSALYLCASSPDGGQGNQPQHFGDGTRLSIL.

The CDR3 DNA follows: TGTGCCAGCAGTTACGCTAGCGGGGGCACAGATACGCAGTATTTT. This sequence encodes CASSYASGGTDTQYF. The V call is TRBV27, the J call TRBJ2-3, with 9 bases lining up with TRBD2. Germline CDR1 and CDR2: MNHEY and SMNVEV (reference sequence). The CDR3 is made up of 15 amino acids. Trimming took 4 bases from V and 1 from J; bases not matched to a gene: 3.

The chain uses TRBV7-2 and TRBJ2-5; 9 positions match TRBD2. This CDR3 comprises 15 residues. Per germline, CDR1 SGHTA and CDR2 FQGNSA. The ends lost 1 base at V and 5 bases at J; junction bases unmatched: 5. The CDR3 bases are TGTGCCAGCAGCTTAGGCCTAGCGGGGCGGGAGACCCAGTACTTC. It codes for CASSLGLAGRETQYF.

This clone appeared a single time. The chain recombines TRBV5-1 with TRBJ1-1, with 8 bases identical to TRBD1. The germline CDR1 and CDR2 sequences are SGHRS and YFSETQ. This CDR3 spans 14 amino acids. V trimming: 3 bases; J trimming: 4 bases; junction bases outside the gene matches: 5. The CDR3 region is CASSSETGGTEAFF. CDR3 DNA: TGCGCCAGCAGCTCGGAAACAGGGGGCACTGAAGCTTTCTTT.

There are a few counts of this clone. V is TRBV9 and J is TRBJ1-4; 7 positions match TRBD1. Germline CDR1 reads SGDLS; CDR2 reads YYNGEE. After removal of 3 bases from V and 5 bases from J, the junction contained 10 bases not matched to a gene. The CDR3 has 16 residues. The CDR3 DNA follows: TGTGCCAGCAGCGCTCTACAGGGGCCCGGGAATGAAAAACTGTTTTTT. This gives the protein CASSALQGPGNEKLFF.

The chain joins TRBV18 to TRBJ1-3, with 7 bases matching TRBD1. Germline-derived CDR1 and CDR2 are KGHSH and LQKENI. The CDR3 is 17 amino acids. V trimming: 3 bases; J trimming: 2 bases; junction bases outside the gene matches: 10. The DNA for the CDR3 is TGTGCCAGCTCACCGATACTCACAGGGGAGGCTGGAAACACCATATATTTT. It specifies CASSPILTGEAGNTIYF.

The V and J genes are TRBV5-1 and TRBJ2-5, with 8 bases fitting TRBD1. The ends lost 1 base at V and 4 bases at J; junction bases unmatched: 3. The CDR3 extends over 14 amino acids. In germline, CDR1 is SGHRS, CDR2 YFSETQ. The CDR3 here is CASSLPGQAETQYF. The CDR3 DNA is TGCGCCAGCAGCTTGCCGGGACAGGCAGAGACCCAGTACTTC.

V and J are TRBV18 and TRBJ2-1; TRBD2 is a possible D gene (6 bases). V lost 1 base and J lost 0, with 13 bases in between. CDR1 is KGHSH and CDR2 is LQKENI in the germline V gene. This CDR3 contains 17 residues. CDR3 residues: CASSPLGGAGSYNEQFF. CDR3 nucleotide sequence: TGTGCCAGCTCACCACTGGGGGGAGCGGGCTCCTACAATGAGCAGTTCTTC.

This chain connects TRBV11-3 to TRBJ1-2; a possible D gene is TRBD1 (6 bases). V was shortened by 1 base and J by 4 bases, with 13 bases between the two germline ends. Germline V lookup: CDR1 SGHNT, CDR2 YENEEA. CDR3 length: 15 amino acids. The CDR3 region is CASSLGGGSLYGYTF. In DNA, the CDR3 is TGTGCCAGCAGCTTAGGCGGGGGCAGTCTCTATGGCTACACCTTC. Looking up the rest from reference TRBV11-3 and TRBJ1-2 gives the full variable domain: EAGVVQSPRYKIIEKKQPVAFWCNPISGHNTLYWYLQNLGQGPELLIRYENEEAVDDSQLPKDRFSAERLKGVDSTLKIQPAELGDSAVYLCASSLGGGSLYGYTFGSGTRLTVV.

This chain uses TRBV6-5 with TRBJ2-7; 7 bases agree with TRBD1. The V and J ends lost 6 bases and 6 bases, in that order; junction bases with no gene match: 11. Germline-derived CDR1 and CDR2 are MNHEY and SVGAGI. CDR3 size: 14 residues. In DNA, the CDR3 is TGTGCCAGCAGCCTCTCGACAGGGCTAAGCGAGCAGTACTTC. Protein: CASSLSTGLSEQYF.

The chain links TRBV30 to TRBJ1-3; TRBD1 matches at 7 bases. The germline gives CDR1 GTSNPN, CDR2 SVGIG (reference sequence). This CDR3 has 13 residues. The V gene end was trimmed by 5 bases and the J gene end by 3 bases; junction bases not matched to a gene: 4. DNA of the CDR3: TGTGCCTGGGCAGGGGGAGGTGGAAACACCATATATTTT. Translated, it gives CAWAGGGGNTIYF.

The chain carries TRBV18 and TRBJ2-1; D is unresolved. The CDR3 has 13 amino acids. The germline V gene encodes CDR1 KGHSH and CDR2 LQKENI. V was shortened by 3 bases and J by 8 bases, with 11 bases between the two germline ends. CDR3 amino acids: CASSPQLFHEQFF. The CDR3 DNA reads as TGTGCCAGCTCACCCCAATTGTTTCATGAGCAGTTCTTC.

This clone was counted a single time. The genes are TRBV10-3 and TRBJ1-1; 9 nucleotides match TRBD1. The germline V gene has CDR1 ENHRY and CDR2 SYGVKD. Unmatched junction bases numbered 6, after V lost 4 bases and J lost 6 bases. The CDR3 spans 14 residues. CDR3 amino acids: CAISGGTGRAEAFF. As DNA, the CDR3 is TGTGCCATCAGTGGGGGGACAGGGCGGGCTGAAGCTTTCTTT.

This clone was seen just once. The chain combines TRBV5-1 with TRBJ1-2; unclear D gene. Germline-derived CDR1 and CDR2 are SGHRS and YFSETQ. The CDR3 runs 14 residues. Trimming removed 1 base from V and 2 bases from J, with 9 bases in between. This CDR3 is CASSLREPNYGYTF. For the CDR3, the DNA is TGCGCCAGCAGCTTGAGGGAGCCCAACTATGGCTACACCTTC.

The rearrangement uses TRBV19 and TRBJ2-2; TRBD2 aligns across 12 bases. Germline CDR1 is LNHDA and CDR2 is SQIVND (reference sequence). V trimming: 4 bases; J trimming: 0 bases; junction bases outside the gene matches: 6. There are 18 residues in the CDR3. CDR3 coding DNA: TGTGCCAGTAGTACCCTCTGGACTAGCGGGGCGAACACCGGGGAGCTGTTTTTT. Translating gives CASSTLWTSGANTGELFF. Complete variable domain (other parts from reference TRBV19 and TRBJ2-2): DGGITQSPKYLFRKEGQNVTLSCEQNLNHDAMYWYRQDPGQGLRLIYYSQIVNDFQKGDIAEGYSVSREKKESFPLTVTSAQKNPTAFYLCASSTLWTSGANTGELFFGEGSRLTVL.

V is TRBV2 and J is TRBJ2-3; possible D gene TRBD1, 6 bases. The CDR3 is 15 residues long. V was pared by 7 bases and J by 1 base, with 15 bases between. The germline gives CDR1 SNHLY, CDR2 FYNNEI. The CDR3 DNA reads TGTGCCAGCATCTCACAGGGATCGGGCACAGATACGCAGTATTTT. Protein sequence: CASISQGSGTDTQYF.

V is TRBV7-9 and J is TRBJ1-3, with 8 bases identical to TRBD1. The length of the CDR3 is 16 residues. The V gene end was trimmed by 5 bases and the J gene end by 4 bases; junction bases not matched to a gene: 10. Germline V gene sequence: CDR1 SEHNR, CDR2 FQNEAQ (reference sequence). CDR3 in amino acids: CASSLSQGATGNTIYF. The DNA for the CDR3 is TGTGCCAGCAGCCTCAGTCAGGGGGCAACAGGAAACACCATATATTTT.

The chain has TRBV3-1 (or the pseudogene TRBV3-2) and TRBJ2-3; TRBD2 matches 8 bases. This CDR3 comprises 14 residues. CDR1 and CDR2 from the germline V gene are LGHDT and YNNKEL (reference sequence). V trimming: 5 bases; J trimming: 6 bases; junction bases outside the gene matches: 7. CDR3 bases: TGTGCCAGCAGCGACCGGGGGGGCAGGGATACGCAGTATTTT. Its translation: CASSDRGGRDTQYF.

The CDR3 DNA reads TGTGCCAGTAGTAAGGGGACAGGGAATAATGAAAAACTGTTTTTT. It translates to CASSKGTGNNEKLFF. The rearrangement links TRBV19 to TRBJ1-4, with 9 nucleotides matching TRBD1. Losses at the gene ends were 4 bases for V and 4 bases for J; bases not matched to a gene: 4. The germline gives CDR1 LNHDA, CDR2 SQIVND (reference sequence). This CDR3 contains 15 residues.

The chain couples TRBV5-1 to TRBJ1-3; perhaps TRBD1 as D (5 bases). In germline, CDR1 is SGHRS, CDR2 YFSETQ. The V gene lost 4 bases and the J gene lost 7 bases, with 21 bases spanning the gap. The CDR3 sequence is 16 residues long. CDR3 sequence (DNA): TGCGCCAGCAGCAGGACGTGGGACTCCTTAGAGAACACCATATATTTT. Translated: CASSRTWDSLENTIYF. Full variable domain (missing parts from reference TRBV5-1 and TRBJ1-3): KAGVTQTPRYLIKTRGQQVTLSCSPISGHRSVSWYQQTPGQGLQFLFEYFSETQRNKGNFPGRFSGRQFSNSRSEMNVSTLELGDSALYLCASSRTWDSLENTIYFGEGSWLTVV.

Concerning this clone: This specimen includes other DNA sequences encoding the same CDR3. The V call is TRBV5-1, the J call TRBJ2-7, with D perhaps TRBD1 (6 bases). The CDR3 length is 13 residues. Trimming cost V 2 bases and J 2 bases, with 8 bases left between them. The germline V gene has CDR1 SGHRS and CDR2 YFSETQ. The chain's CDR3 is CASSFQGTYEQYF. CDR3 DNA: TGCGCCAGCAGCTTTCAGGGGACCTACGAGCAGTACTTC.